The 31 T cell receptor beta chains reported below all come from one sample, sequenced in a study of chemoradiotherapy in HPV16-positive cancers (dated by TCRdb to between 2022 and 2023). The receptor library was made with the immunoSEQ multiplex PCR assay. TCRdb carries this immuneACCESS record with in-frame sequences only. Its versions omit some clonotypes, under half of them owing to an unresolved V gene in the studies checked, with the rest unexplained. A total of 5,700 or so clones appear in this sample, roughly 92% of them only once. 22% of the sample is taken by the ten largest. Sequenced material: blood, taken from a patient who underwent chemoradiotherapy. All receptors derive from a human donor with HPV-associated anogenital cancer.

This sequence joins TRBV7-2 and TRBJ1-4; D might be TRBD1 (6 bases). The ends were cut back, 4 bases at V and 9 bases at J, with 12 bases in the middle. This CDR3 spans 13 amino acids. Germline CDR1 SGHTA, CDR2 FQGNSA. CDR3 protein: CASSSRGGQKLFF. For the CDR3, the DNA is TGTGCCAGCAGCTCTAGGGGGGGCCAAAAACTGTTTTTT.

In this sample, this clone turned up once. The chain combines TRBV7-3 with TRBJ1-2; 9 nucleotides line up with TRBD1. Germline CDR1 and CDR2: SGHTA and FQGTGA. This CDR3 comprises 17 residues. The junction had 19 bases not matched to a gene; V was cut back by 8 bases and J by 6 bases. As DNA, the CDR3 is TGTGCCAGCGGACCAGGATCAACGTTACAGGGGGCGGATGGCTACACCTTC. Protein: CASGPGSTLQGADGYTF. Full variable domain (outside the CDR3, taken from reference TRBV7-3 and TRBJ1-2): GAGVSQTPSNKVTEKGKYVELRCDPISGHTALYWYRQSLGQGPEFLIYFQGTGAADDSGLPNDRFFAVRPEGSVSTLKIQRTERGDSAVYLCASGPGSTLQGADGYTFGSGTRLTVV.

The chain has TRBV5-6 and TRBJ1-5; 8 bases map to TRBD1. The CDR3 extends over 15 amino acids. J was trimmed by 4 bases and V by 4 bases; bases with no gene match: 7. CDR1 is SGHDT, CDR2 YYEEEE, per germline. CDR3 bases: TGTGCCAGCAGCCCACGGACAGGGCGAAATCAGCCCCAGCATTTT. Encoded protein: CASSPRTGRNQPQHF.

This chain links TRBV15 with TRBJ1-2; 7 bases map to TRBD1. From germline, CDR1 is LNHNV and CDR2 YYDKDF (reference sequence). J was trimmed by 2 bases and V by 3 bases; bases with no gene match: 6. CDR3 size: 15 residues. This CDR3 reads CATSRAGGQNYGYTF. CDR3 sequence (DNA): TGTGCCACCAGCAGGGCAGGGGGACAGAACTATGGCTACACCTTC.

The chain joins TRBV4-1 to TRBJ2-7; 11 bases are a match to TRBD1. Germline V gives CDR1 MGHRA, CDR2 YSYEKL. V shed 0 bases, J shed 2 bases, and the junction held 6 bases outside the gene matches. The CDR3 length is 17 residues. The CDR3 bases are TGCGCCAGCAGCCAAGAACCCGGGACAGGGGGAACCTACGAGCAGTACTTC. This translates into CASSQEPGTGGTYEQYF.

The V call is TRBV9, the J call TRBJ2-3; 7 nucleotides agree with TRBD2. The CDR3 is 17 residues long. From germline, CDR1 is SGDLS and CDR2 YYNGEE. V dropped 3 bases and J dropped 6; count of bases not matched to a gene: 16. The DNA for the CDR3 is TGTGCCAGCAGCGCTGGGACTAAGGGCCTGAGGGTGGATACGCAGTATTTT. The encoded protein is CASSAGTKGLRVDTQYF.

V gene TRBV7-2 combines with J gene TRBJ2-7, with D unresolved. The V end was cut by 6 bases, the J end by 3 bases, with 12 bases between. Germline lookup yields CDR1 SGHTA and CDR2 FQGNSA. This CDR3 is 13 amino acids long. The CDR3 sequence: CASSYGDLYEQYF. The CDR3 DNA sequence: TGTGCCAGCAGTTACGGAGACCTCTACGAGCAGTACTTC.

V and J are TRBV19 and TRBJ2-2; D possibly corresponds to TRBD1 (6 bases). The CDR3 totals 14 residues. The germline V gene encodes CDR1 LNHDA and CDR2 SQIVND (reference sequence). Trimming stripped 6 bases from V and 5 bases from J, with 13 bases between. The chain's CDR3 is CASRRAGETGELFF. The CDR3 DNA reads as TGTGCCAGTAGGAGGGCAGGGGAGACCGGGGAGCTGTTTTTT.

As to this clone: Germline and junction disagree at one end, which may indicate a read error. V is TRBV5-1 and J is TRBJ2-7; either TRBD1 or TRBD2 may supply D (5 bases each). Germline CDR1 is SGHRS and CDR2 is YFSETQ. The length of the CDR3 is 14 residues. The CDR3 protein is CASRAGTTSYEQYF. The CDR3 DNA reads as TGCGCAAGCAGGGCTGGGACGACTTCTTACGAGCAGTACTTC. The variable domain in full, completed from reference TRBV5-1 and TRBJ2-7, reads KAGVTQTPRYLIKTRGQQVTLSCSPISGHRSVSWYQQTPGQGLQFLFEYFSETQRNKGNFPGRFSGRQFSNSRSEMNVSTLELGDSALYLCASRAGTTSYEQYFGPGTRLTVT.

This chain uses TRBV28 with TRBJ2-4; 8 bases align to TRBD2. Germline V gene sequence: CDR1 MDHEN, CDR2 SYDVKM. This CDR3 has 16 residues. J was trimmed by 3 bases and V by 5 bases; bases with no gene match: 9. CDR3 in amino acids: CASSPSGRGGKNIQYF. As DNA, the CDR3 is TGTGCCAGCAGTCCCAGCGGGAGAGGGGGCAAAAACATTCAGTACTTC.

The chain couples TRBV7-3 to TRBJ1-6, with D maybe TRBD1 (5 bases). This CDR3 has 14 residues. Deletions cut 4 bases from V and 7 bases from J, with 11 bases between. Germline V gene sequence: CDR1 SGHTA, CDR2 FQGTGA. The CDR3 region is CASSSGLLNSPLHF. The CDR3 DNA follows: TGTGCCAGCAGCTCGGGACTCTTGAATTCACCCCTCCACTTT. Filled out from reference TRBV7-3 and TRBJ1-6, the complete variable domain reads GAGVSQTPSNKVTEKGKYVELRCDPISGHTALYWYRQSLGQGPEFLIYFQGTGAADDSGLPNDRFFAVRPEGSVSTLKIQRTERGDSAVYLCASSSGLLNSPLHFGNGTRLTVT.

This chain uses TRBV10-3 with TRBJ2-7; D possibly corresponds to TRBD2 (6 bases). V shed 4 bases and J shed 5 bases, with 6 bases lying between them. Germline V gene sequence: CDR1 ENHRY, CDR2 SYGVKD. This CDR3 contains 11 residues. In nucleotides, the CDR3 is TGTGCCATCAGTGGCGGGGACGAGCAGTACTTC. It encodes CAISGGDEQYF.

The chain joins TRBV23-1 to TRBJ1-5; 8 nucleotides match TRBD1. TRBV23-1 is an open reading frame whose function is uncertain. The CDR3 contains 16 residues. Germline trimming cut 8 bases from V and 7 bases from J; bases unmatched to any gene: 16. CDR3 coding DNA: TGCGCCAGCGCTCAACGGACAGGGCATGTATCGCAGCCCCAGCATTTT. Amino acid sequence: CASAQRTGHVSQPQHF.

In DNA, the CDR3 is TGTGCCAGCAGCTCGGGACAGGGGGTGCGCAATGAGCAGTTCTTC. It translates to CASSSGQGVRNEQFF. V gene TRBV7-9 combines with J gene TRBJ2-1; 11 bases map to TRBD1. Germline V gives CDR1 SEHNR, CDR2 FQNEAQ (reference sequence). V lost 4 bases to trimming and J lost 6 bases; unmatched junction nucleotides: 5. This CDR3 region has 15 residues. The variable domain in full, with the rest retrieved from reference TRBV7-9 and TRBJ2-1, is DTGVSQNPRHKITKRGQNVTFRCDPISEHNRLYWYRQTLGQGPEFLTYFQNEAQLEKSRLLSDRFSAERPKGSFSTLEIQRTEQGDSAMYLCASSSGQGVRNEQFFGPGTRLTVL.

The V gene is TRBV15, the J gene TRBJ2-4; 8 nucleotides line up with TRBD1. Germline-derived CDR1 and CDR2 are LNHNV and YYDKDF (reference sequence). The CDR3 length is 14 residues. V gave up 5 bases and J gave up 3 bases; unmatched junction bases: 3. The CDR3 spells CATSDTGGKNIQYF. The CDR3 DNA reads TGTGCCACCAGCGACACAGGGGGCAAAAACATTCAGTACTTC.

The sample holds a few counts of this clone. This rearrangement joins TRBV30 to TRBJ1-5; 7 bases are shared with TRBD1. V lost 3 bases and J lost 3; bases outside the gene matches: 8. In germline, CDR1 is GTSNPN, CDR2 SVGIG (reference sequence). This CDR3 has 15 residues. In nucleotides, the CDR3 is TGTGCCTGGAGACAGGGGCCCTTGGTCAATCAGCCCCAGCATTTT. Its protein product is CAWRQGPLVNQPQHF.

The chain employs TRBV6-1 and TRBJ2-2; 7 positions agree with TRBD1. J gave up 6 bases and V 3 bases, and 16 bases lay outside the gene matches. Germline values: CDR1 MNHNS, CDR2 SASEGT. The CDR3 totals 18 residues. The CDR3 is CASSDGNTGDRLAGELFF. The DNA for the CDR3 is TGTGCCAGCAGTGATGGGAACACAGGGGACCGATTAGCCGGGGAGCTGTTTTTT.

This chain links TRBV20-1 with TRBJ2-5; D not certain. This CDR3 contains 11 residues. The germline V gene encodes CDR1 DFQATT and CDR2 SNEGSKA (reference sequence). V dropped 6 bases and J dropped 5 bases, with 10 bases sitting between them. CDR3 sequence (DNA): TGCAGTGCCCTACCCATGGAGACCCAGTACTTC. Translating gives CSALPMETQYF.

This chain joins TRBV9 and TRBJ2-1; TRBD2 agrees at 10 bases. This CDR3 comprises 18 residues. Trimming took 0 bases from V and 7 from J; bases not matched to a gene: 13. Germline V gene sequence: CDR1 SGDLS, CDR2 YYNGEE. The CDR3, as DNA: TGTGCCAGCAGCGTAGTTAGCGGGAGGAAAGGAGTAGGGAATGAGCAGTTCTTC. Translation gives CASSVVSGRKGVGNEQFF.

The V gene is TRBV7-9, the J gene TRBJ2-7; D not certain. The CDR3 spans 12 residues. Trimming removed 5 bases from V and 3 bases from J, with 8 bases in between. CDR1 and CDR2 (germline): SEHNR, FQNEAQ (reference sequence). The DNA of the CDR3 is TGTGCCAGCAGCCTAGAGTTCTACGAGCAGTACTTC. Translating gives CASSLEFYEQYF.

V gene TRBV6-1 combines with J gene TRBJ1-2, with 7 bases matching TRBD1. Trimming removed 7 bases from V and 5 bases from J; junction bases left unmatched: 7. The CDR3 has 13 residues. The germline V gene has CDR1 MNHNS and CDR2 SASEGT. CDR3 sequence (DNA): TGTGCCAGCATGGGGACAGCGAGTTATGGCTACACCTTC. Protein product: CASMGTASYGYTF.

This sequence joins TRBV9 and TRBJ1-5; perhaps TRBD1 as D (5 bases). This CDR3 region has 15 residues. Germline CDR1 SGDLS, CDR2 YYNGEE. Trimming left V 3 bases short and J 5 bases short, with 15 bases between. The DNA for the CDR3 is TGTGCCAGCAGCGCCCTCGGGGGTATGGATCAGCCCCAGCATTTT. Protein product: CASSALGGMDQPQHF.

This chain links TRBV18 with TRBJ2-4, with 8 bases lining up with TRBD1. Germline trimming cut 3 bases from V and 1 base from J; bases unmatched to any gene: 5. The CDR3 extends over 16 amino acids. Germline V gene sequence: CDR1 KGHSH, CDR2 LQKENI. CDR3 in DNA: TGTGCCAGCTCACCCCTGGACAGGGCCGCCAAAAACATTCAGTACTTC. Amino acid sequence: CASSPLDRAAKNIQYF.

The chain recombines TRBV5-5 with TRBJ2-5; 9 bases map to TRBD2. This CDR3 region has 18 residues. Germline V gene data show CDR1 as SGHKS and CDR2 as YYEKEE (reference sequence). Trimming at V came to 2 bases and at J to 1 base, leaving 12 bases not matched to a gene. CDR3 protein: CASSFLASGTSFQETQYF. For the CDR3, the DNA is TGTGCCAGCAGCTTCTTGGCCTCCGGGACTAGCTTCCAAGAGACCCAGTACTTC.

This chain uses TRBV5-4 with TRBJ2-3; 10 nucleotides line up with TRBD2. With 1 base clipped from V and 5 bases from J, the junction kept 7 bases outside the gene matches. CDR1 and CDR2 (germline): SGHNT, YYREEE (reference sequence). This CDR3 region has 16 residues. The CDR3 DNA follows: TGTGCCAGCAGCTTGAAGGCTAGCGGGGGATTAGATACGCAGTATTTT. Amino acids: CASSLKASGGLDTQYF.

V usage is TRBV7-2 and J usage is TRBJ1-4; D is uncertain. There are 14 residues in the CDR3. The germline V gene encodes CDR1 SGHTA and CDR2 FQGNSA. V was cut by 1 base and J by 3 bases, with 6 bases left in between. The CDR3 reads CASSLGFPNEKLFF. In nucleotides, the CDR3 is TGTGCCAGCAGCTTAGGATTCCCTAATGAAAAACTGTTTTTT.

CDR3 nucleotides: TGTGCCAGCAGCCCAAGAGGGGGAGGATTACTCTCCTACGAGCAGTACTTC. It is translated as CASSPRGGGLLSYEQYF. The V call is TRBV11-2, the J call TRBJ2-7; the D gene could be TRBD1 or TRBD2 (6 bases each). The V gene's germline CDR1 is SGHAT and CDR2 FQNNGV. V gave up 5 bases and J gave up 0 bases, with 20 bases separating them. The CDR3 contains 17 residues. Full variable domain (remainder filled in from reference TRBV11-2 and TRBJ2-7): EAGVAQSPRYKIIEKRQSVAFWCNPISGHATLYWYQQILGQGPKLLIQFQNNGVVDDSQLPKDRFSAERLKGVDSTLKIQPAKLEDSAVYLCASSPRGGGLLSYEQYFGPGTRLTVT.

In nucleotides, the CDR3 is TGTGCCAGCAGTTTCGACAGGGTCTTTACCGGGGAGCTGTTTTTT. It encodes CASSFDRVFTGELFF. This chain uses TRBV6-5 with TRBJ2-2; 7 bases match TRBD1. Germline V gene data show CDR1 as MNHEY and CDR2 as SVGAGI. The CDR3 runs to 15 residues. The V segment lost 4 bases and the J segment 5 bases; nucleotides outside the gene matches: 7.

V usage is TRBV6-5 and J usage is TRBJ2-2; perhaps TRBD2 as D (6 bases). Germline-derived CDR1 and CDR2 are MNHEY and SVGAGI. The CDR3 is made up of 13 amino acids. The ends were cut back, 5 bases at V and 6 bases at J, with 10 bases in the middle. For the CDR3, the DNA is TGTGCCAGCAGTAAGACTAGTCCCGGGGAGCTGTTTTTT. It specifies CASSKTSPGELFF.

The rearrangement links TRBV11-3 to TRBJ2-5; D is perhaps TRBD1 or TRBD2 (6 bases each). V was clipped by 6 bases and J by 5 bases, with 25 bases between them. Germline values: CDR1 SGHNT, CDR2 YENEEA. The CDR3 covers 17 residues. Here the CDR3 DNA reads TGTGCCAGCAGATATACTCGCCTTAGGGGGAGGAAGGAGACCCAGTACTTC. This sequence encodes CASRYTRLRGRKETQYF.

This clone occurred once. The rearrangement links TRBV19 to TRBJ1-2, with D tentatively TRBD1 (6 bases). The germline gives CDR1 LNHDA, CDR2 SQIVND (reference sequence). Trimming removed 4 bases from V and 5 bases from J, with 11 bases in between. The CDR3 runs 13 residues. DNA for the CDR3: TGTGCCAGTAGTAGGCAGGGGCGGTATGGCTACACCTTC. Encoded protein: CASSRQGRYGYTF.